These T cell receptor beta chains were read from a single sample in a study of cytomegalovirus exposure and HLA in healthy donors. The table came from immunoSEQ multiplex PCR; TCRdb's copy has only in-frame clones and leaves some out. The sample contains 200,000 to 250,000 clones, roughly four fifths of which appear only once. Specimen: PBMCs. These receptors were collected from a middle-aged woman in good health and CMV-seronegative. Each CDR3 is given with its conserved first and last residue. The D gene is left open where the match is weak. Expanded clones get a size class; other rows say once, few or many, or leave the size out.

J gene,V gene,clone size,D gene,CDR3 protein,CDR3 DNA
TRBJ2-1,TRBV5-4,few,TRBD2,CASSSLAGVSYNEQFF,TGTGCCAGCAGCTCTCTAGCGGGAGTCTCCTACAATGAGCAGTTCTTC
TRBJ2-7,TRBV7-8,NA,TRBD2,CASSPWTSGRSDEQYF,TGTGCCAGCAGCCCGTGGACTAGCGGGAGAAGCGACGAGCAGTACTTC
TRBJ2-7,TRBV6-1,NA,TRBD2,CASNLADIYEQYF,TGTGCCAGCAACCTAGCGGATATCTACGAGCAGTACTTC
TRBJ1-3,TRBV30,NA,NA,CAWSADRFSGNTIYF,TGTGCCTGGAGCGCAGACAGGTTCTCTGGAAACACCATATATTTT
TRBJ2-3,TRBV6-1,NA,NA,CASSARFADTQYF,TGTGCCAGCAGTGCCCGGTTCGCAGATACGCAGTATTTT
TRBJ1-1,TRBV7-9,NA,NA,CASSHPTEAFF,TGTGCCAGCAGCCATCCCACTGAAGCTTTCTTT
TRBJ1-1,TRBV7-2,NA,NA,CASSPSMNTEAFF,TGTGCCAGCAGCCCCAGTATGAACACTGAAGCTTTCTTT
TRBJ2-2,TRBV6-1,few,NA,CASSDAESRELFF,TGTGCCAGCAGTGATGCAGAATCGCGGGAGCTGTTTTTT
TRBJ2-1,TRBV5-4,NA,NA,CASSTRSVGVENEQFF,TGTGCCAGCAGCACACGCTCGGTGGGAGTGGAGAATGAGCAGTTCTTC
TRBJ2-3,TRBV28,NA,TRBD2,CASSFWGTSGRASGTDTQYF,TGTGCCAGCAGTTTTTGGGGGACTAGCGGGAGGGCCAGCGGGACAGATACGCAGTATTTT
TRBJ1-1,TRBV19,few,TRBD1,CASRAQGAQKEAFF,TGTGCCAGTAGGGCACAGGGGGCGCAGAAAGAAGCTTTCTTT
TRBJ2-3,TRBV30,NA,NA,CAWSGIIARYTDTQYF,TGTGCCTGGAGTGGGATAATAGCGCGCTACACAGATACGCAGTATTTT
TRBJ2-1,TRBV9,NA,NA,CASSSGTVENEQFF,TGTGCCAGCAGTTCCGGGACTGTTGAAAATGAGCAGTTCTTC
TRBJ2-7,TRBV7-9,once,NA,CASSFAGQTTYEQYF,TGTGCCAGCAGCTTTGCGGGACAGACCACCTACGAGCAGTACTTC
TRBJ2-7,TRBV19,NA,TRBD1,CASSIAGQAYEQYF,TGTGCCAGTAGTATAGCCGGACAGGCCTACGAGCAGTACTTC
TRBJ2-7,TRBV9,NA,TRBD1,CASSVGTGGSYEQYF,TGTGCCAGCAGCGTAGGAACAGGGGGCTCCTACGAGCAGTACTTC
TRBJ2-7,TRBV28,NA,TRBD2,CASSAGLAVYEQYF,TGTGCCAGCAGTGCGGGACTAGCGGTCTACGAGCAGTACTTC
TRBJ1-3,TRBV5-1,few,TRBD1,CASSSSGQGTGNTIYF,TGCGCCAGCAGCTCCTCGGGACAGGGGACTGGAAACACCATATATTTT
TRBJ1-1,TRBV19,NA,NA,CASRQNPGVRTEAFF,TGTGCCAGTAGACAAAACCCGGGGGTAAGGACTGAAGCTTTCTTT
TRBJ2-3,TRBV5-4,NA,NA,CASSLYVGSPDTQYF,TGTGCCAGCAGCTTGTATGTCGGGAGTCCAGATACGCAGTATTTT
TRBJ2-4,TRBV5-1,NA,NA,CASSLYLTKNIQYF,TGCGCCAGCAGCTTGTACTTAACCAAAAACATTCAGTACTTC
TRBJ1-1,TRBV30,few,NA,CAWVGGTGNTEAFF,TGTGCCTGGGTCGGCGGTACGGGGAACACTGAAGCTTTCTTT
TRBJ2-3,TRBV6-5,NA,NA,CASSYSIGAPGDTQYF,TGTGCCAGCAGTTACTCGATCGGAGCCCCCGGAGATACGCAGTATTTT
TRBJ2-7,TRBV27,few,TRBD1,CASSLKQGFNEQYF,TGTGCCAGCAGTTTAAAACAGGGGTTTAACGAGCAGTACTTC
TRBJ2-2,TRBV5-1,NA,TRBD2,CASSSSSGRRTGELFF,TGCGCCAGCAGCTCATCTAGCGGGAGAAGGACCGGGGAGCTGTTTTTT
TRBJ1-1,TRBV19,NA,TRBD1,CASSPGTGSTEAFF,TGTGCCAGTAGTCCCGGGACAGGGAGCACTGAAGCTTTCTTT
TRBJ1-5,TRBV28,NA,NA,CASSFKAGYQPQHF,TGTGCCAGCAGTTTTAAGGCAGGGTATCAGCCCCAGCATTTT
TRBJ2-2,TRBV29-1,NA,NA,CSVFRDTYTGELFF,TGCAGCGTTTTCAGGGACACCTACACCGGGGAGCTGTTTTTT